The 21 T cell receptor beta chains listed next were all sequenced from one sample in a study of chemoradiotherapy in HPV16-positive cancers. The assay was immunoSEQ multiplex PCR, and TCRdb's table has in-frame clones only and misses some. Here the sample spans tens of thousands of clones, more than 90% being singletons. Sequencing used blood, obtained from a patient who underwent chemoradiotherapy. The receptors shown here come from a human donor with HPV-associated anogenital cancer.

The CDR3 here is CASSLELVGVGDEQFF. DNA for the CDR3: TGTGCCAGCAGCTTGGAGCTGGTGGGAGTGGGCGATGAGCAGTTCTTC. The chain combines TRBV5-8 with TRBJ2-1; D may be TRBD2 (5 bases). The germline V and J ends were trimmed by 0 bases and 8 bases, with 18 bases remaining between them. This CDR3 spans 16 amino acids. Germline CDR1 SGHTS, CDR2 YDEGEE.

The chain recombines TRBV19 with TRBJ1-1; D gene ambiguous. Per the germline V gene, CDR1 is LNHDA and CDR2 is SQIVND (reference sequence). The CDR3 length is 16 residues. The germline V and J ends were trimmed by 6 bases and 0 bases, with 17 bases remaining between them. CDR3 loop: CASSLGPAALNTEAFF. In nucleotides, the CDR3 is TGTGCCAGTAGCCTTGGGCCAGCTGCCCTGAACACTGAAGCTTTCTTT. Full variable domain (rest looked up from reference TRBV19 and TRBJ1-1): DGGITQSPKYLFRKEGQNVTLSCEQNLNHDAMYWYRQDPGQGLRLIYYSQIVNDFQKGDIAEGYSVSREKKESFPLTVTSAQKNPTAFYLCASSLGPAALNTEAFFGQGTRLTVV.

The chain joins TRBV15 to TRBJ2-7, with D perhaps matching TRBD1 or TRBD2 (5 bases each). The germline V and J ends were trimmed by 1 base and 5 bases, with 15 bases remaining between them. CDR3 length: 15 residues. Germline V CDR1 and CDR2: LNHNV, YYDKDF (reference sequence). In DNA, the CDR3 is TGTGCCACCAGCAGAGTTACCGTGGGGGTAGACGAGCAGTACTTC. Translated, it gives CATSRVTVGVDEQYF.

This chain uses TRBV7-8 with TRBJ2-3; D perhaps matches TRBD2 (6 bases). Germline loops: CDR1 SGHVS, CDR2 FQNEAQ. The length of the CDR3 is 15 residues. V was clipped by 5 bases and J by 1 base, with 13 bases between them. The CDR3: CASSPVGGGTDTQYF. The DNA of the CDR3 is TGTGCCAGCAGCCCAGTCGGCGGGGGCACAGATACGCAGTATTTT.

The chain recombines TRBV6-5 with TRBJ2-7; 10 bases fit TRBD2. The CDR3 loop spans 14 amino acids. J lost 4 bases, V lost 5 bases, and 5 bases had no gene match. Germline V CDR1 and CDR2: MNHEY, SVGAGI. DNA for the CDR3: TGTGCCAGCAGTCTAGCGGGGGCGAGATACGAGCAGTACTTC. Protein product: CASSLAGARYEQYF.

This clone was seen once. The CDR3 loop reads CASSGSRQAASGTYSYNEQFF. The CDR3 nucleotides read TGTGCCAGCAGTGGGTCCCGGCAGGCGGCTAGCGGCACCTACTCCTACAATGAGCAGTTCTTC. V and J are TRBV2 and TRBJ2-1; 7 bases are a match to TRBD2. The CDR3 covers 21 residues. Germline V gene sequence: CDR1 SNHLY, CDR2 FYNNEI. Germline trimming cut 4 bases from V and 0 bases from J; bases unmatched to any gene: 21.

V and J are TRBV2 and TRBJ2-7, with unresolved D. The V and J ends lost 3 bases and 3 bases respectively, with 15 bases between them. The V gene's germline CDR1 is SNHLY and CDR2 FYNNEI. This CDR3 has 15 residues. The CDR3 coding sequence is TGTGCCAGCAGTGAGGCTGGAGTCAAACTCTACGAGCAGTACTTC. Its translation: CASSEAGVKLYEQYF. Drawing the rest from reference TRBV2 and TRBJ2-7, the complete variable domain is EPEVTQTPSHQVTQMGQEVILRCVPISNHLYFYWYRQILGQKVEFLVSFYNNEISEKSEIFDDQFSVERPDGSNFTLKIRSTKLEDSAMYFCASSEAGVKLYEQYFGPGTRLTVT.

This rearrangement joins TRBV18 to TRBJ2-7; a weak D match, TRBD2 (7 bases). Looked up from germline, CDR1 is KGHSH and CDR2 is LQKENI. The CDR3 is made up of 15 amino acids. Trimming removed 6 bases at V and 5 bases at J, with 20 bases between. CDR3 in amino acids: CASSPAFGGRNEQYF. The CDR3 DNA follows: TGTGCCAGCTCTCCAGCTTTCGGGGGGCGGAACGAGCAGTACTTC.

V gene TRBV7-9 combines with J gene TRBJ2-3, with TRBD1 matching 8 bases. There are 13 residues in the CDR3. Losses at the gene ends were 5 bases for V and 4 bases for J; bases not matched to a gene: 2. In germline, CDR1 is SEHNR, CDR2 FQNEAQ (reference sequence). The CDR3, as DNA: TGTGCCAGCAGCCCCAGGGGGCCAGATACGCAGTATTTT. This encodes CASSPRGPDTQYF.

The CDR3 sequence: CASSLGGGNNQPQHF. In DNA form, the CDR3 reads TGTGCCAGCAGTTTGGGTGGGGGCAACAATCAGCCCCAGCATTTT. The V and J genes are TRBV28 and TRBJ1-5, with D tentatively TRBD1 (6 bases). The germline CDR1 and CDR2 sequences are MDHEN and SYDVKM. Between the trimmed V and J ends, which lost 3 bases and 3 bases, there was a span of 12 bases. The CDR3 totals 15 residues.

The CDR3 region is CASSLQEGRTSGSKGNEQFF. The DNA of the CDR3 is TGTGCCAGCAGCTTACAGGAAGGGAGAACTAGCGGGAGTAAGGGCAATGAGCAGTTCTTC. The V gene is TRBV7-3, the J gene TRBJ2-1; 11 positions agree with TRBD2. CDR3 length: 20 amino acids. The germline CDR1 and CDR2 sequences are SGHTA and FQGTGA. The trim removed 2 bases at V and 6 bases at J, leaving 18 bases unmatched.

In DNA form, the CDR3 reads TGTGCCAGTAGTCTCGGACTCAACTACGAGCAGTACTTC. The encoded protein is CASSLGLNYEQYF. This chain links TRBV19 with TRBJ2-7; possible D gene TRBD2, 5 bases. CDR3 length: 13 residues. Germline CDR1 reads LNHDA; CDR2 reads SQIVND (reference sequence). V lost 5 bases, J lost 3 bases, and 11 bases lay in between.

The chain is built from TRBV7-3 and TRBJ2-2; no clear D gene. The CDR3 extends over 13 amino acids. The V end was cut by 2 bases, the J end by 4 bases, with 5 bases between. The germline CDR1 and CDR2 sequences are SGHTA and FQGTGA. The CDR3 DNA reads as TGTGCCAGCAGCTTAGGACCCACCGGGGAGCTGTTTTTT. Translation: CASSLGPTGELFF.

The gene calls are TRBV28 and TRBJ2-1; 11 nucleotides match TRBD2. In germline, CDR1 is MDHEN, CDR2 SYDVKM. The CDR3 sequence is 14 residues long. V was pared by 6 bases and J by 4 bases, with 2 bases of the junction left unmatched. The CDR3 loop is CASRRLAGYNEQFF. In DNA, the CDR3 is TGTGCCAGCAGAAGACTAGCGGGGTACAATGAGCAGTTCTTC. The variable domain in full, completed from reference TRBV28 and TRBJ2-1, reads DVKVTQSSRYLVKRTGEKVFLECVQDMDHENMFWYRQDPGLGLRLIYFSYDVKMKEKGDIPEGYSVSREKKERFSLILESASTNQTSMYLCASRRLAGYNEQFFGPGTRLTVL.

This chain's CDR3 is CASGAGDSSLQPQHF. The DNA for the CDR3 is TGTGCCAGCGGGGCGGGGGACTCCTCACTTCAGCCCCAGCATTTT. The chain recombines TRBV28 with TRBJ1-5, with D perhaps matching TRBD1 (5 bases). V was trimmed by 8 bases and J by 6 bases, leaving 20 bases between them. CDR1 is MDHEN, CDR2 SYDVKM, per germline. CDR3 length: 15 amino acids.

The chain employs TRBV5-1 and TRBJ1-6, with 9 bases identical to TRBD1. Germline lookup yields CDR1 SGHRS and CDR2 YFSETQ. J gave up 5 bases and V 4 bases, and 1 base lay outside the gene matches. This CDR3 spans 14 amino acids. CDR3 DNA sequence: TGCGCCAGCAGCCGGACAGGGGATAATTCACCCCTCCACTTT. As protein: CASSRTGDNSPLHF.

V usage is TRBV27 and J usage is TRBJ1-1, with 8 bases lining up with TRBD1. Per germline, CDR1 MNHEY and CDR2 SMNVEV (reference sequence). CDR3 length equals 13 residues. J was trimmed by 11 bases and V by 6 bases; bases with no gene match: 11. The CDR3 is CASRPTGGEWAFF. Written as DNA, the CDR3 is TGTGCCAGCAGACCAACAGGGGGAGAGTGGGCTTTCTTT.

This clone appeared a single time. V usage is TRBV29-1 and J usage is TRBJ2-5; D call uncertain. V was trimmed by 6 bases and J by 5 bases, leaving 10 bases between them. The CDR3 is made up of 11 amino acids. Germline CDR1 is SQVTM and CDR2 is ANQGSEA. The CDR3 protein is CSVRHGETQYF. CDR3 in DNA: TGCAGCGTCCGACATGGGGAGACCCAGTACTTC.

The J gene is TRBJ1-1, the V gene TRBV29-1; no definite D call. Between the trimmed V and J ends, which lost 7 bases and 3 bases, there was a span of 12 bases. Germline lookup yields CDR1 SQVTM and CDR2 ANQGSEA. The CDR3 totals 12 residues. DNA of the CDR3: TGCAGCGCTGGGCGGTTGGACACTGAAGCTTTCTTT. Its translation: CSAGRLDTEAFF.

The rearrangement joins TRBV7-9 to TRBJ2-1; TRBD2 might be the D (5 bases). The CDR3 runs 13 residues. Trimming removed 0 bases from V and 10 bases from J, with 10 bases in between. Germline CDR1 and CDR2: SEHNR and FQNEAQ (reference sequence). The CDR3 spells CASSLARASEQFF. CDR3 DNA: TGTGCCAGCAGCTTAGCGAGGGCTAGCGAGCAGTTCTTC. Full variable domain (remainder filled in from reference TRBV7-9 and TRBJ2-1): DTGVSQNPRHKITKRGQNVTFRCDPISEHNRLYWYRQTLGQGPEFLTYFQNEAQLEKSRLLSDRFSAERPKGSFSTLEIQRTEQGDSAMYLCASSLARASEQFFGPGTRLTVL.

The rearrangement joins TRBV4-3 to TRBJ2-1, with TRBD2 matching over 10 bases. Unmatched junction bases numbered 17, after V lost 4 bases and J lost 2 bases. Germline CDR1 is LGHNA and CDR2 is YSLEER. The CDR3 covers 20 residues. CDR3 in amino acids: CASSPLYRRELAGTYNEQFF. The CDR3 DNA sequence: TGCGCCAGCAGCCCACTTTACCGACGAGAACTAGCGGGAACCTACAATGAGCAGTTCTTC.